Listed below are T cell receptor beta chains from one sample, sequenced in a study of cytomegalovirus exposure and HLA in healthy donors. Repertoires were generated with immunoSEQ multiplex PCR, while TCRdb's copy carries only in-frame clones and drops some. The repertoire holds roughly 110,000 clones, with 74% as singletons. The sequencing input was PBMCs. All receptors come from a human donor in good health. CDR3s include the opening cysteine and the closing phenylalanine or tryptophan. A D gene is named only where the DNA matches it firmly. Clone size appears in some rows only: once, few, many, or a class for an expanded clone.

D,J,V,size,DNA,CDR3
NA,TRBJ1-5,TRBV28,NA,TGTGCCACCATGTTGTTACAGGGAAATCAGCCCCAGCATTTT,CATMLLQGNQPQHF
TRBD2,TRBJ2-2,TRBV7-9,NA,TGTGCCAGCAGCTCTAGCGGGAATCCCGGGGAGCTGTTTTTT,CASSSSGNPGELFF
NA,TRBJ2-6,TRBV2,medium-sized,TGTGCCAGCAGTGATTGGAGCTCTGGGGCCAACGTCCTGACTTTC,CASSDWSSGANVLTF
TRBD1,TRBJ2-7,TRBV6-5,NA,TGTGCCAGCAAACCCGGACAGGGCCCCTACGAGCAGTACTTC,CASKPGQGPYEQYF
NA,TRBJ2-3,TRBV28,NA,TGTGCCAGCAGTCCTCTCCGTCGACTGGGCACAGATACGCAGTATTTT,CASSPLRRLGTDTQYF
TRBD1,TRBJ1-3,TRBV5-5,NA,TGTGCCAGCAGCTTGGTTCCGGGACAGGGTGGCGACACCATATATTTT,CASSLVPGQGGDTIYF
NA,TRBJ1-2,TRBV25-1,NA,TGTGCCAGCAGTAGCTATCAGGCGATCGGTGGCTACACCTTC,CASSSYQAIGGYTF
TRBD1,TRBJ1-2,TRBV18,NA,TGTGCCAGCTCACCACCCCCGGGACAGGGGGCGCAGGGCTACACCTTC,CASSPPPGQGAQGYTF
TRBD1,TRBJ2-5,TRBV11-3,NA,TGTGCCAGCAGCCCGGGACAGGGAAAGACCCAGTACTTC,CASSPGQGKTQYF
TRBD1,TRBJ1-3,TRBV6-6,NA,TGTGCCGCTAACAGGGGAGGCTCTGGAAACACCATATATTTT,CAANRGGSGNTIYF
TRBD1,TRBJ2-1,TRBV18,NA,TGTGCCAGCTCACCCGGACAGGGGGATGAGCAGTTCTTC,CASSPGQGDEQFF
NA,TRBJ2-6,TRBV11-2,NA,TGTGCCAGCAGCTTAGTTCCGGGAACTGGGGCCAACGTCCTGACTTTC,CASSLVPGTGANVLTF
NA,TRBJ2-1,TRBV20-1,NA,TGCAGTGCTAGCCAACTCAATGAGCAGTTCTTC,CSASQLNEQFF